These 30 T cell receptor beta chains came from one sample sequenced in a study of T cell repertoires in cytomegalovirus infection. Antigen specificity for these receptors is unknown. TCRdb ran MiXCR on the reads and lists one entry per CDR3 protein. The table has about 330,000 distinct CDR3 sequences, 34% seen once. The specimen was cultured PBMCs, collected from culture after CMV antigen stimulation. These receptors originate from a human donor in good health (CMV status not recorded). Some clones in this sample may be carry-over from other donors' samples.

The chain's CDR3 is CASSPLTSGSTDTQYF. CDR3 nucleotide sequence: TGCGCCAGCAGCCCGTTGACGTCCGGAAGCACAGATACGCAGTATTTT. The chain recombines TRBV4-1 with TRBJ2-3, with D hard to call. Trimming shortened V by 4 bases and J by 0 bases, and 14 bases separated the two germline ends. CDR3 size: 16 residues. The germline V gene has CDR1 MGHRA and CDR2 YSYEKL.

J is TRBJ2-1 and V is TRBV12-3 or TRBV12-4; the D gene could be TRBD1 or TRBD2 (5 bases each). The V gene lost 8 bases and the J gene lost 5 bases, with 13 bases spanning the gap. The CDR3 has 13 amino acids. CDR3 sequence reads: CASGTRGDNEQFF. DNA for the CDR3: TGTGCCAGCGGGACGCGAGGAGACAATGAGCAGTTCTTC.

This clonotype was seen only a few times. The chain recombines TRBV7-6 with TRBJ1-2, with 9 positions matching TRBD1. The CDR3 sequence is 17 residues long. J lost 5 bases, V lost 2 bases, and 12 bases had no gene match. Germline V gene data show CDR1 as SGHVS and CDR2 as FNYEAQ. CDR3 sequence (DNA): TGTGCCAGCAGCTTACCCGAAATGGACAGGGGACGGTATGGCTACACCTTC. Encoded protein: CASSLPEMDRGRYGYTF.

This rearrangement joins TRBV19 to TRBJ1-2, with 8 nucleotides matching TRBD1. The germline V gene encodes CDR1 LNHDA and CDR2 SQIVND (reference sequence). CDR3 length equals 14 residues. With V trimmed by 7 bases and J by 4 bases, 8 bases remained unmatched. The CDR3: CASTTLQGAYGYTF. CDR3 nucleotide sequence: TGTGCCAGTACCACCCTGCAGGGGGCCTATGGCTACACCTTC.

This CDR3 reads CATSESGERGYGYTF. The CDR3 coding sequence is TGTGCCACCAGTGAGTCAGGGGAAAGGGGCTATGGCTACACCTTC. The J gene is TRBJ1-2, the V gene TRBV24-1; D is possibly TRBD1 (6 bases). The V gene lost 4 bases and the J gene lost 4 bases, with 15 bases spanning the gap. CDR1 KGHDR and CDR2 SFDVKD come from the germline V gene. There are 15 residues in the CDR3.

This clonotype was observed at least ten times. This rearrangement joins TRBV6-2 or TRBV6-3 to TRBJ2-2, with 7 bases matching TRBD2. Germline lookup yields CDR1 MNHEY and CDR2 SVGEGT. The CDR3 runs to 17 residues. V lost 5 bases, J lost 4 bases, and 13 bases stayed unmatched. The CDR3 reads CASSPPGWEGVTGELFF. In DNA, the CDR3 is TGTGCCAGCAGTCCACCAGGATGGGAGGGCGTCACCGGGGAGCTGTTTTTT.

The chain employs TRBV28 and TRBJ1-5; no reliable D call. With 4 bases removed from V and 2 bases from J, the gap between germline ends came to 9 bases. Per the germline V gene, CDR1 is MDHEN and CDR2 is SYDVKM. CDR3 length equals 14 residues. The CDR3 bases are TGTGCCAGCAGTTGGGTTGGGGGCAATCAGCCCCAGCATTTT. It translates to CASSWVGGNQPQHF.

Ten or more counts support this clonotype. The gene calls are TRBV6-2 or TRBV6-3 and TRBJ2-1; D ambiguous. V lost 0 bases and J lost 0, with 6 bases in between. The germline gives CDR1 MNHEY, CDR2 SVGEGT. This CDR3 spans 15 amino acids. The CDR3: CASSYSGFSYNEQFF. Written as DNA, the CDR3 is TGTGCCAGCAGTTACTCCGGGTTCTCCTACAATGAGCAGTTCTTC.

This rearrangement joins TRBV7-9 to TRBJ2-5, with 7 bases fitting TRBD2. J gave up 4 bases and V 2 bases, and 7 bases lay outside the gene matches. This CDR3 contains 15 residues. Per the germline V gene, CDR1 is SEHNR and CDR2 is FQNEAQ (reference sequence). CDR3 in amino acids: CASSLQRETGETQYF. The CDR3 DNA reads as TGTGCCAGCAGCTTACAGCGGGAAACCGGAGAGACCCAGTACTTC.

This clonotype has a single count. The chain couples TRBV27 to TRBJ1-6; D unresolved. CDR3 length: 14 residues. Germline V gives CDR1 MNHEY, CDR2 SMNVEV (reference sequence). V lost 2 bases to trimming and J lost 9 bases, with 11 bases between them. The CDR3 protein is CASSLLIGISPLHF. In DNA, the CDR3 is TGTGCCAGCAGTTTACTGATAGGGATTTCACCCCTCCACTTT.

This rearrangement joins TRBV6-2 or TRBV6-3 to TRBJ2-3; D may be TRBD2 (6 bases). The V and J ends lost 2 bases and 6 bases respectively, with 27 bases between them. From germline, CDR1 is MNHEY and CDR2 SVGEGT. There are 19 residues in the CDR3. The CDR3 bases are TGTGCCAGCAGTTACCCCTCGGGGGATAGTAGAAGATTAGAGGATACGCAGTATTTT. Translation gives CASSYPSGDSRRLEDTQYF.

The chain recombines TRBV6-6 with TRBJ2-3, with 7 positions matching TRBD2. The ends lost 2 bases at V and 4 bases at J; junction bases unmatched: 6. The germline V gene has CDR1 MNHNY and CDR2 SVGAGI (reference sequence). The CDR3 is 15 residues long. The DNA for the CDR3 is TGTGCCAGCAGTTACGGGGCGGGAGTGTCAGATACGCAGTATTTT. This encodes CASSYGAGVSDTQYF.

The rearrangement links TRBV29-1 to TRBJ2-1; TRBD1 aligns across 7 bases. CDR1 is SQVTM, CDR2 ANQGSEA, per germline. The CDR3 totals 15 residues. The J segment lost 3 bases and the V segment lost 3 bases, leaving 8 bases of the junction unmatched. The DNA of the CDR3 is TGCAGCGTTGAGGGCAGACAGGGAAACTACAATGAGCAGTTCTTC. It codes for CSVEGRQGNYNEQFF.

This clonotype was counted at least ten times. The chain couples TRBV7-2 to TRBJ1-5, with D uncertain. Germline CDR1 and CDR2: SGHTA and FQGNSA. There are 14 residues in the CDR3. V was trimmed by 0 bases and J by 4 bases, leaving 7 bases between them. The CDR3 here is CASSLARGNQPQHF. Written as DNA, the CDR3 is TGTGCCAGCAGCTTAGCGAGAGGGAATCAGCCCCAGCATTTT. The full variable domain, its missing parts supplied by reference TRBV7-2 and TRBJ1-5, is GAGVSQSPSNKVTEKGKDVELRCDPISGHTALYWYRQSLGQGLEFLIYFQGNSAPDKSGLPSDRFSAERTGGSVSTLTIQRTQQEDSAVYLCASSLARGNQPQHFGDGTRLSIL.

This clonotype was found a few times. The rearrangement links TRBV4-1 to TRBJ2-7; a possible D gene is TRBD2 (5 bases). Trimming removed 3 bases at V and 6 bases at J, with 18 bases between. The CDR3 sequence is 15 residues long. CDR1 MGHRA and CDR2 YSYEKL come from the germline V gene. CDR3 nucleotide sequence: TGCGCCAGCAGCCAGGGAGAGCAGAGGTCCGTCGAGCAGTACGTC. Its protein is CASSQGEQRSVEQYV.

The chain links TRBV4-3 to TRBJ1-4, with TRBD1 matching over 8 bases. The CDR3 covers 14 residues. CDR1 is LGHNA, CDR2 YSLEER, per germline. Trimming cost V 5 bases and J 7 bases; bases outside gene matches: 6. The CDR3 spells CASSWGDRSEKLFF. The CDR3 region has the DNA TGCGCCAGCAGCTGGGGGGACAGGTCTGAAAAACTGTTTTTT.

The chain is built from TRBV10-3 and TRBJ2-5; TRBD2 aligns across 13 bases. The CDR3 has 15 amino acids. V lost 6 bases to trimming and J lost 0 bases; unmatched junction nucleotides: 1. CDR1 and CDR2 from the germline V gene are ENHRY and SYGVKD. The CDR3 DNA follows: TGTGCCATCAGAGGGACTAGCGGGAACCAAGAGACCCAGTACTTC. The encoded protein is CAIRGTSGNQETQYF.

This chain connects TRBV2 to TRBJ2-5, with 9 bases fitting TRBD2. J gave up 5 bases and V 2 bases, and 3 bases lay outside the gene matches. This CDR3 spans 14 amino acids. Germline V gene lookup returns CDR1 SNHLY and CDR2 FYNNEI. The CDR3 DNA follows: TGTGCCAGCAGTGAAAGAACTAGCGGGGAGACCCAGTACTTC. Its protein product is CASSERTSGETQYF.

A remark on this clonotype: This clone may be a read error of a much larger clone one base away. The rearrangement links TRBV7-2 to TRBJ2-6; a possible D gene is TRBD2 (6 bases). The V end was cut by 8 bases, the J end by 2 bases, with 16 bases between. The CDR3 loop spans 16 amino acids. Germline V gene data show CDR1 as SGHTA and CDR2 as FQGNSA. The DNA for the CDR3 is TGTGCCAGCTCAGAGGGAGGAGCTACTGGGGCCAACGTCCTGACTTTC. This codes for CASSEGGATGANVLTF.

In its sample, this clonotype was seen a few times. The gene calls are TRBV7-2 and TRBJ1-1; D possibly corresponds to TRBD1 (5 bases). With 1 base removed from V and 1 base from J, the gap between germline ends came to 10 bases. CDR1 and CDR2 (germline): SGHTA, FQGNSA. The CDR3 runs to 15 residues. The CDR3 loop is CASSLGLGTNTEAFF. The CDR3 nucleotides are TGTGCCAGCAGCTTAGGCTTGGGGACGAACACTGAAGCTTTCTTT.

The rearrangement joins TRBV20-1 to TRBJ1-2, with TRBD1 matching over 9 bases. Unmatched junction bases numbered 8, after V lost 4 bases and J lost 8 bases. The length of the CDR3 is 13 residues. The germline CDR1 and CDR2 sequences are DFQATT and SNEGSKA (reference sequence). Here the CDR3 DNA reads TGCAGTGCTATGACAGGGGGGTATGGAGGCTACACCTTC. This gives the protein CSAMTGGYGGYTF.

This chain connects TRBV28 to TRBJ1-5, with D perhaps matching TRBD1 (5 bases). CDR1 is MDHEN and CDR2 is SYDVKM in the germline V gene. Trimming removed 6 bases at V and 4 bases at J, with 10 bases between. The CDR3 has 13 amino acids. The CDR3 is CASSTGINQPQHF. The CDR3 DNA reads TGTGCCAGCAGCACAGGCATAAATCAGCCCCAGCATTTT.

This clonotype has a count of ten or more. CDR3 region: CASSPAVTYNEQFF. The CDR3 nucleotides read TGCGCCAGCAGCCCGGCGGTAACCTACAATGAGCAGTTCTTC. The V gene is TRBV5-1, the J gene TRBJ2-1, with D hard to call. From germline, CDR1 is SGHRS and CDR2 YFSETQ. V lost 4 bases to trimming and J lost 2 bases, with 10 bases between them. This CDR3 contains 14 residues. Drawing the rest from reference TRBV5-1 and TRBJ2-1, the complete variable domain is KAGVTQTPRYLIKTRGQQVTLSCSPISGHRSVSWYQQTPGQGLQFLFEYFSETQRNKGNFPGRFSGRQFSNSRSEMNVSTLELGDSALYLCASSPAVTYNEQFFGPGTRLTVL.

This chain connects TRBV11-2 to TRBJ2-1; 7 bases match TRBD2. The CDR3 sequence is 13 residues long. The trim removed 4 bases at V and 7 bases at J, leaving 4 bases unmatched. Germline loops: CDR1 SGHAT, CDR2 FQNNGV. The CDR3 bases are TGTGCCAGCAGCTGGGGGGGGGGGAATGAGCAGTTCTTC. The encoded protein is CASSWGGGNEQFF.

This clonotype occurred a few times. The chain carries TRBV12-3 or TRBV12-4 and TRBJ1-6; TRBD1 might be the D (5 bases). The CDR3 contains 14 residues. The germline V and J ends were trimmed by 6 bases and 7 bases, with 13 bases remaining between them. The CDR3 loop is CASRGRRENSPLHF. The CDR3 DNA reads TGTGCCAGCAGGGGACGCCGGGAAAATTCACCCCTCCACTTT.

The sample holds a few counts of this clonotype. The CDR3 loop reads CASSLGVGRATDTQYF. The CDR3 bases are TGTGCCAGCAGCTTAGGCGTCGGGAGGGCCACAGATACGCAGTATTTT. J is TRBJ2-3 and V is TRBV7-6, with TRBD2 matching 8 bases. Germline-derived CDR1 and CDR2 are SGHVS and FNYEAQ. The junction had 5 bases not matched to a gene; V was cut back by 1 base and J by 2 bases. CDR3 size: 16 residues.

The chain employs TRBV14 and TRBJ1-2, with D maybe TRBD1 (5 bases). V was pared by 4 bases and J by 3 bases, with 12 bases between. From germline, CDR1 is SGHDN and CDR2 FVKESK. CDR3 length: 14 residues. This CDR3 reads CASSPPRGYYGYTF. For the CDR3, the DNA is TGTGCCAGCAGCCCTCCACGGGGCTACTATGGCTACACCTTC.

The V and J genes are TRBV24-1 and TRBJ2-2; D is possibly TRBD1 or TRBD2 (5 bases each). This CDR3 contains 15 residues. The V gene lost 6 bases and the J gene lost 0 bases, with 10 bases spanning the gap. Germline V CDR1 and CDR2: KGHDR, SFDVKD. For the CDR3, the DNA is TGTGCCACCAGTCCTCGGGACGCGAACACCGGGGAGCTGTTTTTT. Its translation: CATSPRDANTGELFF.

The sample holds a few counts of this clonotype. The chain joins TRBV5-5 to TRBJ2-5; 7 nucleotides line up with TRBD1. This CDR3 is 14 amino acids long. The germline gives CDR1 SGHKS, CDR2 YYEKEE (reference sequence). V shed 1 base and J 3 bases; nucleotides not matched to a gene: 3. CDR3 amino acids: CASSLFTGEETQYF. The DNA for the CDR3 is TGTGCCAGCAGCTTGTTTACAGGGGAAGAGACCCAGTACTTC.

This sequence joins TRBV9 and TRBJ2-3; 7 positions match TRBD2. With V trimmed by 3 bases and J by 5 bases, 9 bases remained unmatched. CDR1 and CDR2 from the germline V gene are SGDLS and YYNGEE. The CDR3 contains 15 residues. CDR3 protein: CASSGLSGTGDTQYF. CDR3 sequence (DNA): TGTGCCAGCAGCGGACTAAGCGGGACTGGAGATACGCAGTATTTT.